Listed below are T cell receptor beta chains from one sample, sequenced in a study of blood T cell repertoires in COVID-19. This table comes from immunoSEQ multiplex PCR, and its TCRdb copy is limited to in-frame clones, with some not included. The table has tens of thousands of clones, around 90% seen once. Specimen: peripheral blood. The receptors here all came from a man between 60 and 70 years old with active COVID-19. Each CDR3 is given with its conserved first and last residue. Each record gives: J gene, CDR3 length, V gene, CDR3 protein.

J: TRBJ2-7
length: 14
V: TRBV19
CDR3: CASSSTGNSYEQYF

J: TRBJ2-5
length: 17
V: TRBV5-4
CDR3: CASSLVSGGPYQETQYF

J: TRBJ1-2
length: 17
V: TRBV7-8
CDR3: CASSLRDRGFLGYGYTF

J: TRBJ2-5
length: 15
V: TRBV3-1/TRBV3-2
CDR3: CASSQLRTAQETQYF

J: TRBJ1-3
length: 16
V: TRBV7-3
CDR3: CASSPGGQGTGNTIYF

J: TRBJ2-1
length: 16
V: TRBV27
CDR3: CASSPLSGGSYNEQFF

J: TRBJ2-7
length: 12
V: TRBV19
CDR3: CASSMGPYEQYF

J: TRBJ1-4
length: 15
V: TRBV4-2
CDR3: CASSPPGQENEKLFF

J: TRBJ2-7
length: 14
V: TRBV18
CDR3: CASSPPGRPYEQYF

J: TRBJ1-5
length: 14
V: TRBV6-6
CDR3: CASSNHGHNQPQHF

J: TRBJ1-4
length: 13
V: TRBV2
CDR3: CASRTMGGEKLFF

J: TRBJ2-3
length: 14
V: TRBV9
CDR3: CASNVVGDTDTQYF

J: TRBJ2-1
length: 14
V: TRBV19
CDR3: CASIPQLGSNEQFF

J: TRBJ1-1
length: 14
V: TRBV3-1/TRBV3-2
CDR3: CASSPKYSRSEAFF

J: TRBJ1-2
length: 14
V: TRBV14
CDR3: CASSQDFRGYGYTF

J: TRBJ1-4
length: 16
V: TRBV18
CDR3: CASSREAGRRNEKLFF

J: TRBJ1-5
length: 17
V: TRBV18
CDR3: CASSFRDTGDSNQPQHF

J: TRBJ2-1
length: 11
V: TRBV29-1
CDR3: CSGEKYNEQFF

J: TRBJ1-2
length: 17
V: TRBV27
CDR3: CASSFYGTGLSNYGYTF

J: TRBJ1-5
length: 15
V: TRBV6-2/TRBV6-3
CDR3: CASSYSGQAGQPQHF

J: TRBJ1-4
length: 14
V: TRBV5-6
CDR3: CASSLRATNEKLFF

J: TRBJ2-4
length: 15
V: TRBV6-2/TRBV6-3
CDR3: CASSRQGGAKNIQYF

J: TRBJ1-2
length: 16
V: TRBV4-1
CDR3: CASSQEAGIRTGGYTF

J: TRBJ2-1
length: 15
V: TRBV7-3
CDR3: CASSLSREAINEQFF

J: TRBJ1-2
length: 11
V: TRBV20-1
CDR3: CSANDGAGYTF

J: TRBJ2-1
length: 15
V: TRBV3-1/TRBV3-2
CDR3: CASSQAQVTYNEQFF

J: TRBJ2-1
length: 17
V: TRBV4-1
CDR3: CASSQDGSREGGSEQFF

J: TRBJ2-7
length: 16
V: TRBV10-3
CDR3: CAISENQGVGSYEQYF

J: TRBJ1-2
length: 14
V: TRBV7-9
CDR3: CASSRWGANYGYTF

J: TRBJ1-1
length: 14
V: TRBV15
CDR3: CATSRQGWDTEAFF

J: TRBJ1-6
length: 12
V: TRBV19
CDR3: CASSTGNSPLHF

J: TRBJ2-1
length: 16
V: TRBV6-1
CDR3: CASSEAYGPSYNEQFF

J: TRBJ2-5
length: 15
V: TRBV30
CDR3: CAWRGPGQGTETQYF

J: TRBJ1-3
length: 15
V: TRBV9
CDR3: CASSARQGAGNTIYF

J: TRBJ2-1
length: 15
V: TRBV7-9
CDR3: CASSAGGAGFNEQFF

J: TRBJ2-2
length: 16
V: TRBV9
CDR3: CASSVTGMMNTGELFF

J: TRBJ2-7
length: 17
V: TRBV6-1
CDR3: CASSGRNTTRGSYEQYF

J: TRBJ1-4
length: 14
V: TRBV2
CDR3: CASRTTATNEKLFF

J: TRBJ2-1
length: 13
V: TRBV4-1
CDR3: CASSRAPPNEQFF

J: TRBJ1-5
length: 13
V: TRBV3-1/TRBV3-2
CDR3: CASSQDRSGTQHF

J: TRBJ1-1
length: 14
V: TRBV20-1
CDR3: CSASGRQRDTEAFF

J: TRBJ2-5
length: 15
V: TRBV11-2
CDR3: CASTLDRGQGETQYF

J: TRBJ2-5
length: 13
V: TRBV7-2
CDR3: CASSFTRIETQYF

J: TRBJ1-2
length: 12
V: TRBV11-2
CDR3: CASSDRGGGYTF

J: TRBJ2-1
length: 14
V: TRBV5-1
CDR3: CASRGSGGQNEQFF

J: TRBJ2-1
length: 16
V: TRBV9
CDR3: CASSVGTGGLYNEQFF

J: TRBJ2-2
length: 16
V: TRBV7-2
CDR3: CASSSRQGANTGELFF

J: TRBJ2-7
length: 14
V: TRBV10-3
CDR3: CAISENTGRGEQYF

J: TRBJ1-1
length: 15
V: TRBV5-1
CDR3: CASSSSGQGSTEAFF

J: TRBJ1-6
length: 15
V: TRBV7-8
CDR3: CASSFDTSYNSPLHF